There are many counts of the clone carrying this T cell receptor (beta chain). This sample was included in a study of T cell repertoires in cytomegalovirus infection. Looking at the study overall: In public TCR beta signatures, there were indications of both CMV infection and matching HLA type.

TCRdb re-analysed the reads in MiXCR, keeping a single row per CDR3 protein. Found here are almost 500,000 distinct CDR3 sequences, about 11% of them singletons; the top ten hold 10%. Trimming pared 5 bases from V and 0 bases from J, leaving 14 bases between. The CDR3 runs 17 residues. CDR1 is LGHNT, CDR2 FRNRAP, per germline. What was sequenced was PBMCs. The sequence was collected from a human donor in good health (CMV status not recorded). Some clones in this sample may be carry-over from other donors' samples. The rearrangement links TRBV12-5 to TRBJ2-6; D is tentatively TRBD1 or TRBD2 (5 bases each). The CDR3 sequence: CASGGSGRLSGANVLTF. The CDR3 DNA reads TGTGCTAGTGGTGGATCGGGACGGCTCTCTGGGGCCAACGTCCTGACTTTC.